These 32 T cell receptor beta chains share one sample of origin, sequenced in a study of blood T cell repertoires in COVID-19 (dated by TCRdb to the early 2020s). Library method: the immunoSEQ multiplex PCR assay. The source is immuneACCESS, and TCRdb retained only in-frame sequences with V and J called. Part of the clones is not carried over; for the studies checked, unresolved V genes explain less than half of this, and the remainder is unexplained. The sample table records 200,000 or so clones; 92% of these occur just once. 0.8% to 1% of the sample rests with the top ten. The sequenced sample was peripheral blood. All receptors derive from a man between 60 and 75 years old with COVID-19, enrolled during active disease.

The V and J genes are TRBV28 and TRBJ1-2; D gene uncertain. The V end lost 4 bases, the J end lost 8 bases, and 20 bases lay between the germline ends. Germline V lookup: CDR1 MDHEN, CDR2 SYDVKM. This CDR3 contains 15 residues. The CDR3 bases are TGTGCCAGCAGTTCCACGTCCCCTCGGGGTTGGGGCTACACCTTC. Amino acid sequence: CASSSTSPRGWGYTF.

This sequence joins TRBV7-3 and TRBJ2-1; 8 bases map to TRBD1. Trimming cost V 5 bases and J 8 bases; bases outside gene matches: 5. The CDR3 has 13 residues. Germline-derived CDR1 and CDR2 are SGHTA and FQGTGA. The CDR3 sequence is CASSEGQDDEQFF. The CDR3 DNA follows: TGTGCCAGCAGCGAGGGACAGGACGATGAGCAGTTCTTC. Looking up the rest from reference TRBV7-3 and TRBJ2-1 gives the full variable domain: GAGVSQTPSNKVTEKGKYVELRCDPISGHTALYWYRQSLGQGPEFLIYFQGTGAADDSGLPNDRFFAVRPEGSVSTLKIQRTERGDSAVYLCASSEGQDDEQFFGPGTRLTVL.

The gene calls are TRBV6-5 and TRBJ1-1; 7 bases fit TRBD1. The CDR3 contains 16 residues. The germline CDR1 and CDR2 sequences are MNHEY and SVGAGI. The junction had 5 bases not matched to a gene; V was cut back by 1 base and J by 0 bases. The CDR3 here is CASSYYRTGMNTEAFF. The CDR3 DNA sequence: TGTGCCAGCAGTTACTACAGGACAGGTATGAACACTGAAGCTTTCTTT.

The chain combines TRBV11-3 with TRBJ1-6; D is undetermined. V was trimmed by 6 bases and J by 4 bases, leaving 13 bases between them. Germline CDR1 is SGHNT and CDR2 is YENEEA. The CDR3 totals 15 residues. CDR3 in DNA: TGTGCCAGCAGTCCGGCGGGGTTTTATAATTCACCCCTCCACTTT. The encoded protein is CASSPAGFYNSPLHF.

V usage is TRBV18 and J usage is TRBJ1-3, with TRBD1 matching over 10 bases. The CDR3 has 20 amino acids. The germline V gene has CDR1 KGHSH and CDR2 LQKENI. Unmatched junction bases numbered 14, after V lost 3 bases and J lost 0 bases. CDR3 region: CASSPRQGAAPPVSGNTIYF. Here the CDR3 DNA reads TGTGCCAGCTCACCTCGACAGGGGGCGGCTCCTCCAGTCTCTGGAAACACCATATATTTT.

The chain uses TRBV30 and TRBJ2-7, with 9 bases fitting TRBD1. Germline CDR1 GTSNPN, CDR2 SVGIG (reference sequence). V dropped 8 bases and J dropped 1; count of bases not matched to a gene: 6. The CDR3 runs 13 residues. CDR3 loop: CAQGGTGSYEQYF. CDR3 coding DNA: TGTGCCCAAGGGGGGACAGGGTCCTACGAGCAGTACTTC. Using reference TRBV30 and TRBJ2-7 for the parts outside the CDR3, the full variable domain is SQTIHQWPATLVQPVGSPLSLECTVEGTSNPNLYWYRQAAGRGLQLLFYSVGIGQISSEVPQNLSASRPQDRQFILSSKKLLLSDSGFYLCAQGGTGSYEQYFGPGTRLTVT.

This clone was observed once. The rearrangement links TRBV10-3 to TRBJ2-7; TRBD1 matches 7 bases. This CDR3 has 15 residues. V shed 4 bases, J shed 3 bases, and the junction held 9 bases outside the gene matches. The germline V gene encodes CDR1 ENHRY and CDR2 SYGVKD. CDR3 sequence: CAISGATGKNYEQYF. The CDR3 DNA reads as TGTGCCATCAGTGGGGCGACAGGGAAAAACTACGAGCAGTACTTC.

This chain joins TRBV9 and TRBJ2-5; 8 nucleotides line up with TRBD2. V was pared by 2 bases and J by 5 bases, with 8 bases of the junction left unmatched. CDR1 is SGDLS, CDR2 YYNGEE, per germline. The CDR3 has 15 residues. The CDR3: CASSVSSGSWETQYF. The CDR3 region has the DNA TGTGCCAGCAGCGTTTCCAGCGGGAGTTGGGAGACCCAGTACTTC.

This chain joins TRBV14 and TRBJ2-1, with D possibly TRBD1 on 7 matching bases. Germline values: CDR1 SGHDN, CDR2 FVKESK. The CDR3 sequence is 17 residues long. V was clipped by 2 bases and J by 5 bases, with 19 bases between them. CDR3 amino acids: CASSQPLGGGIDNEQFF. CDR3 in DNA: TGTGCCAGCAGCCAACCCCTTGGAGGGGGCATTGACAATGAGCAGTTCTTC.

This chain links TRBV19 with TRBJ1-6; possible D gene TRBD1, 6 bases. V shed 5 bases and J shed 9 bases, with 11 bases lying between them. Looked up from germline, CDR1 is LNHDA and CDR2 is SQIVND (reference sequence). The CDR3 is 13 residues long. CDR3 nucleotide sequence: TGTGCCAGTAGTGGGGGCTTGTCTTCACCCCTCCACTTT. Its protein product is CASSGGLSSPLHF.

Here the CDR3 DNA reads TGCGCCAGCAGCTTGACCCAGGGGACCACTGAAGCTTTCTTT. This gives the protein CASSLTQGTTEAFF. This chain uses TRBV5-1 with TRBJ1-1, with D possibly TRBD1 on 6 matching bases. Germline V CDR1 and CDR2: SGHRS, YFSETQ. V lost 1 base, J lost 4 bases, and 11 bases lay in between. The CDR3 extends over 14 amino acids.

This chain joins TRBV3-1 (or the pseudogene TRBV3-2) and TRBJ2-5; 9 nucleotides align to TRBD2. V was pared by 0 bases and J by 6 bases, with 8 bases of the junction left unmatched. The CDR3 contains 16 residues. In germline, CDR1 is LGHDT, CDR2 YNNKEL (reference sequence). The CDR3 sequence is CASSQEGASGDQTQYF. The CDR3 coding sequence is TGTGCCAGCAGCCAAGAGGGAGCTAGCGGGGACCAGACCCAGTACTTC.

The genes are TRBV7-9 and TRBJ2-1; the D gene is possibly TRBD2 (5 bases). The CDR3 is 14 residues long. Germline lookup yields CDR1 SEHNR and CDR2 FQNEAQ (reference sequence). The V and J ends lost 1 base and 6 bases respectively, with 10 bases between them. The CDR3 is CASSLGTAANEQFF. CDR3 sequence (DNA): TGTGCCAGCAGCTTAGGGACTGCGGCCAATGAGCAGTTCTTC.

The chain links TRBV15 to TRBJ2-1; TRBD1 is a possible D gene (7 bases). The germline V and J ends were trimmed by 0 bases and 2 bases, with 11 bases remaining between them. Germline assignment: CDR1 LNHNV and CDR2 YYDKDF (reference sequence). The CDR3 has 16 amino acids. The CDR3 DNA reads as TGTGCCACCAGCAGAGATTCAGGGGGGCCCTACAATGAGCAGTTCTTC. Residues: CATSRDSGGPYNEQFF.

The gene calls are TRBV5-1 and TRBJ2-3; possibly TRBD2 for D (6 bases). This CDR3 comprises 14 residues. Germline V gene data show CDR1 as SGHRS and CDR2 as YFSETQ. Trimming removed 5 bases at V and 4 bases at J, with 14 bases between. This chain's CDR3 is CASSSPGTADTQYF. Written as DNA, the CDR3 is TGCGCCAGCAGTTCCCCCGGGACTGCAGATACGCAGTATTTT. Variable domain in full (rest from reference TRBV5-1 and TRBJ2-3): KAGVTQTPRYLIKTRGQQVTLSCSPISGHRSVSWYQQTPGQGLQFLFEYFSETQRNKGNFPGRFSGRQFSNSRSEMNVSTLELGDSALYLCASSSPGTADTQYFGPGTRLTVL.

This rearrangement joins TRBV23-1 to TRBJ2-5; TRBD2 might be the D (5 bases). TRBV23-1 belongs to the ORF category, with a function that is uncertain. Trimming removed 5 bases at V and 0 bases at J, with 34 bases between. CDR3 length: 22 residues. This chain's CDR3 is CASSSGGTGPRTHSRHQETQYF. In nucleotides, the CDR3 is TGCGCCAGCAGTAGCGGCGGAACCGGGCCCCGGACCCATTCACGCCACCAAGAGACCCAGTACTTC.

The CDR3 nucleotides read TGTGCCAGCAGTTACTACGTGTTAGCGGGAAAAAATGAGCAGTTCTTC. Its translation: CASSYYVLAGKNEQFF. The genes are TRBV6-5 and TRBJ2-1; TRBD2 aligns across 8 bases. With 1 base clipped from V and 7 bases from J, the junction kept 9 bases outside the gene matches. CDR3 length equals 16 residues. In germline, CDR1 is MNHEY, CDR2 SVGAGI.

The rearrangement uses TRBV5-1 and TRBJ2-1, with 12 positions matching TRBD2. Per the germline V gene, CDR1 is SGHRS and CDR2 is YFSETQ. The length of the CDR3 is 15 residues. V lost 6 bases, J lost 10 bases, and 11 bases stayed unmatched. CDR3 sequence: CASNPMRTSGIEQFF. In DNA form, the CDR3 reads TGCGCCAGCAACCCGATGCGGACTAGCGGGATAGAGCAGTTCTTC.

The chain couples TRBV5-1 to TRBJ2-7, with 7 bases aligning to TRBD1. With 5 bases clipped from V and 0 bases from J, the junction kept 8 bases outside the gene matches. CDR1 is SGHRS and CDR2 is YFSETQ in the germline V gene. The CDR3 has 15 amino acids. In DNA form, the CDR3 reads TGCGCCAGCAGTCCCGGGACAGCCAACTCCTACGAGCAGTACTTC. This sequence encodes CASSPGTANSYEQYF.

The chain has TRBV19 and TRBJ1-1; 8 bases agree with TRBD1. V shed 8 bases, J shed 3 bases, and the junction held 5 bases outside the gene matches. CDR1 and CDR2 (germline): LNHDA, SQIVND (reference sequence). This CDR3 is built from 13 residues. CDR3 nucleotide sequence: TGTGCCAGTGGGGACAGGAGGTACACTGAAGCTTTCTTT. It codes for CASGDRRYTEAFF.

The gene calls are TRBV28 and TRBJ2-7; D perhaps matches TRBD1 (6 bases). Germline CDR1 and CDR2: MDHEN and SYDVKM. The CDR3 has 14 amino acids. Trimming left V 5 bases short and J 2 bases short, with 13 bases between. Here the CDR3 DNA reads TGTGCCAGCAGTCATCCCAGGGGCCCCTACGAGCAGTACTTC. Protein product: CASSHPRGPYEQYF.

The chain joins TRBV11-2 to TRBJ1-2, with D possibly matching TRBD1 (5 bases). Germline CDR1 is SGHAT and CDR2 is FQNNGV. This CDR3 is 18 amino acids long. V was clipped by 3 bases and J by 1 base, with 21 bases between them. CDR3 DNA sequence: TGTGCCAGCAGCTTCCATACGAGAAGGGGAGGTAATAACTATGGCTACACCTTC. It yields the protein CASSFHTRRGGNNYGYTF.

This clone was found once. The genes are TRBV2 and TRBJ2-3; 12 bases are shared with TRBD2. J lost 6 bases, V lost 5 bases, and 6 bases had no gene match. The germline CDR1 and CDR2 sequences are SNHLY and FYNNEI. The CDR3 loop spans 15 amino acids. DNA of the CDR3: TGTGCCAGCAGTCGACTAGCGGGAGTCATGGATACGCAGTATTTT. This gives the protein CASSRLAGVMDTQYF.

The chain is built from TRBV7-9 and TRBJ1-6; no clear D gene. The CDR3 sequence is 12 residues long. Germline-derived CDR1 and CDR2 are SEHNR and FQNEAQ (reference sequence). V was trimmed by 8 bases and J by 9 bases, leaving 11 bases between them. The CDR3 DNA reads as TGTGCCAGCGGCGGTCAGAGTTCACCCCTCCACTTT. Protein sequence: CASGGQSSPLHF.

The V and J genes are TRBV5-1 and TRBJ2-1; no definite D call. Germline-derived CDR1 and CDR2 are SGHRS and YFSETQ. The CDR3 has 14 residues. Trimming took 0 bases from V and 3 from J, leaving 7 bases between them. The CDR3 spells CASSLANSYNEQFF. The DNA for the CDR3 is TGCGCCAGCAGCTTGGCCAACAGCTACAATGAGCAGTTCTTC.

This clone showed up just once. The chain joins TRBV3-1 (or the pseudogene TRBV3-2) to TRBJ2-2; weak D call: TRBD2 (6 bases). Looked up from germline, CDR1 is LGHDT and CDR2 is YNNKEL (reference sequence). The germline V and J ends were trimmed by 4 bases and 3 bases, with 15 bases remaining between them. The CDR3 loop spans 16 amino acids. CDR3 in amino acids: CASSPETRRHTGELFF. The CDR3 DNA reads TGTGCCAGCAGCCCAGAGACTAGACGGCACACCGGGGAGCTGTTTTTT.

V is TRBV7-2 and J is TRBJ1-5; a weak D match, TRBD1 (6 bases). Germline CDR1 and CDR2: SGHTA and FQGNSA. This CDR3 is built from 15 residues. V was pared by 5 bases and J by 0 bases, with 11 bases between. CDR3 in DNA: TGTGCCAGCAGCCTAGGACAGCTTAGCAATCAGCCCCAGCATTTT. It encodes CASSLGQLSNQPQHF.

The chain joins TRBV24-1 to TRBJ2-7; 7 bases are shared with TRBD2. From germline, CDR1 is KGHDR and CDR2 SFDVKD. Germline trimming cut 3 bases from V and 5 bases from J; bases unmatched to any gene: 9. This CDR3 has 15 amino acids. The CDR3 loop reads CATSDPARAGDEQYF. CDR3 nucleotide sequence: TGTGCCACCAGTGATCCGGCCCGGGCGGGAGACGAGCAGTACTTC.

CDR3 sequence (DNA): TGTGCCAGCAGTTTAAGCTGGGCAGGGGGAATGGTAAAGGAGACCCAGTACTTC. Amino acid sequence: CASSLSWAGGMVKETQYF. The V gene is TRBV28, the J gene TRBJ2-5; 7 nucleotides match TRBD1. Per germline, CDR1 MDHEN and CDR2 SYDVKM. The CDR3 covers 18 residues. Trimming removed 2 bases from V and 5 bases from J; junction bases left unmatched: 17.

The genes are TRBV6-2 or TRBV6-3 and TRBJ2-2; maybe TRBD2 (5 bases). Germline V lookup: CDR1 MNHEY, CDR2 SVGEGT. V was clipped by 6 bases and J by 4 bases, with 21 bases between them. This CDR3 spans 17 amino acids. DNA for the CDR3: TGTGCCAGCAGCCCTGGCGGGCTCGCGGCGTTCACCGGGGAGCTGTTTTTT. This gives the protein CASSPGGLAAFTGELFF.

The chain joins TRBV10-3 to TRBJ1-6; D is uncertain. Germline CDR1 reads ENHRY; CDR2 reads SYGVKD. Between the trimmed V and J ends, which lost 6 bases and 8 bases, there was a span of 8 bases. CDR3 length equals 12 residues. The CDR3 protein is CAIRGPDSPLHF. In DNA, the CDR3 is TGTGCCATCAGGGGCCCAGATTCACCCCTCCACTTT.

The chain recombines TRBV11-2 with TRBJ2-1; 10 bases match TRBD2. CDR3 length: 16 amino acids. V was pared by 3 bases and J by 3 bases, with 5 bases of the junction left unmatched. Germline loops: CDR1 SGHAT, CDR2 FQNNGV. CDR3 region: CASSLGLANYYNEQFF. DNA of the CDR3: TGTGCCAGCAGCTTGGGACTAGCGAATTACTACAATGAGCAGTTCTTC.